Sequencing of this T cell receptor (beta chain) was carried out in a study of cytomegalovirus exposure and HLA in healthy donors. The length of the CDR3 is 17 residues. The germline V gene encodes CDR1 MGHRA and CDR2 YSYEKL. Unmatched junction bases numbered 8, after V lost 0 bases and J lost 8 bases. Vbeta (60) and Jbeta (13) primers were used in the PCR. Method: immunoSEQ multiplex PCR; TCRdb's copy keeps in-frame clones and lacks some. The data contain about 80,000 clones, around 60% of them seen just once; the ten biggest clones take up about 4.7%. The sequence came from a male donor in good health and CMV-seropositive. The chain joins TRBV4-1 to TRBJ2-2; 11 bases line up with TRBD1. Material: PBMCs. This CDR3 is CASSQERTGGWNGELFF. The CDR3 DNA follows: TGCGCCAGCAGCCAAGAGCGGACAGGGGGCTGGAATGGGGAGCTGTTTTTT.